The 23 T cell receptor beta chains listed next were all sequenced from one sample in a study of control samples from healthy donors and cancer patients. The method was immunoSEQ multiplex PCR; TCRdb's version includes in-frame clones alone and lacks a portion of them. The data show 150,000 to 200,000 clones, 88% seen once. Sequencing was done on a sample of blood. These receptors were taken from a woman aged 30 to 39 in good health.

This clone occurred a few times. V is TRBV14 and J is TRBJ2-6; D is undetermined. This CDR3 has 14 amino acids. With 2 bases removed from V and 2 bases from J, the gap between germline ends came to 4 bases. Looked up from germline, CDR1 is SGHDN and CDR2 is FVKESK. The chain's CDR3 is CASSQRPGANVLTF. DNA for the CDR3: TGTGCCAGCAGCCAACGCCCTGGGGCCAACGTCCTGACTTTC.

The V gene is TRBV10-3, the J gene TRBJ2-3; 11 bases are a match to TRBD2. V lost 3 bases, J lost 2 bases, and 7 bases stayed unmatched. The CDR3 loop spans 17 amino acids. Germline CDR1 ENHRY, CDR2 SYGVKD. The CDR3 DNA reads TGTGCCATCAGTGACCCGGGACTAGCGGAACTCACAGATACGCAGTATTTT. Translation: CAISDPGLAELTDTQYF.

This clone was seen a single time. The J gene is TRBJ2-3, the V gene TRBV7-2, with 11 bases matching TRBD2. CDR1 is SGHTA and CDR2 is FQGNSA in the germline V gene. V trimming: 1 base; J trimming: 1 base; junction bases outside the gene matches: 10. This CDR3 is built from 19 residues. This CDR3 is CASSLVGSGRAVRTDTQYF. The CDR3 DNA is TGTGCCAGCAGCTTAGTAGGTAGCGGGAGGGCAGTTCGCACAGATACGCAGTATTTT.

This clone was recorded only once. The gene calls are TRBV29-1 and TRBJ1-2, with a weak D call TRBD1 (6 bases). The CDR3 length is 13 residues. Germline CDR1 SQVTM, CDR2 ANQGSEA. The V and J ends lost 4 bases and 2 bases respectively, with 11 bases between them. This CDR3 reads CSVVGGGNYGYTF. The CDR3 bases are TGCAGCGTTGTCGGGGGGGGCAACTATGGCTACACCTTC. Together with reference TRBV29-1 and TRBJ1-2, the CDR3 gives the full variable domain: SAVISQKPSRDICQRGTSLTIQCQVDSQVTMMFWYRQQPGQSLTLIATANQGSEATYESGFVIDKFPISRPNLTFSTLTVSNMSPEDSSIYLCSVVGGGNYGYTFGSGTRLTVV.

The rearrangement joins TRBV13 to TRBJ2-7; 9 bases are a match to TRBD2. J gave up 0 bases and V 8 bases, and 5 bases lay outside the gene matches. The CDR3 runs to 14 residues. Germline CDR1 reads PRHDT; CDR2 reads FYEKMQ (reference sequence). This chain's CDR3 is CASQVAGDSYEQYF. In DNA, the CDR3 is TGTGCCAGCCAAGTAGCGGGAGACTCCTACGAGCAGTACTTC.

The chain couples TRBV18 to TRBJ1-2; 7 positions agree with TRBD1. Trimming took 3 bases from V and 8 from J; bases not matched to a gene: 6. Germline CDR1 KGHSH, CDR2 LQKENI. The CDR3 contains 13 residues. The CDR3 is CASSPGQLEGYTF. The CDR3 bases are TGTGCCAGCTCACCGGGACAGTTGGAAGGCTACACCTTC.

This rearrangement joins TRBV4-1 to TRBJ2-5; 12 bases line up with TRBD2. Losses at the gene ends were 1 base for V and 1 base for J; bases not matched to a gene: 10. There are 19 residues in the CDR3. The germline CDR1 and CDR2 sequences are MGHRA and YSYEKL. The DNA of the CDR3 is TGCGCCAGCAGCCAAGTTCAGACTAGCGGGGGCCTCTTCCAAGAGACCCAGTACTTC. Translating gives CASSQVQTSGGLFQETQYF.

V usage is TRBV7-6 and J usage is TRBJ2-7; 11 nucleotides agree with TRBD1. The V and J ends lost 5 bases and 5 bases, in that order; junction bases with no gene match: 5. CDR3 length: 14 residues. CDR1 and CDR2 from the germline V gene are SGHVS and FNYEAQ. The CDR3 DNA reads as TGTGCCAGCAGCCCGGGACAGGGGGTCCACGAGCAGTACTTC. Encoded protein: CASSPGQGVHEQYF.

The V and J genes are TRBV10-1 and TRBJ2-3; TRBD1 matches at 7 bases. Germline V gene lookup returns CDR1 WNHNN and CDR2 SYGVQD (reference sequence). The J segment lost 1 base and the V segment lost 5 bases, leaving 9 bases of the junction unmatched. This CDR3 is 16 amino acids long. The CDR3 is CASSSTGERRTDTQYF. The DNA for the CDR3 is TGCGCCAGCAGTAGCACAGGGGAACGGCGCACAGATACGCAGTATTTT.

The rearrangement uses TRBV9 and TRBJ1-1, with unresolved D. This CDR3 region has 15 residues. The V end was cut by 4 bases, the J end by 0 bases, with 13 bases between. Germline CDR1 reads SGDLS; CDR2 reads YYNGEE. CDR3 nucleotide sequence: TGTGCCAGCAGCCCCTTGGCACTCATGAACACTGAAGCTTTCTTT. It specifies CASSPLALMNTEAFF.

The V call is TRBV3-1 (or the pseudogene TRBV3-2), the J call TRBJ1-3, with 10 bases matching TRBD1. Germline loops: CDR1 LGHDT, CDR2 YNNKEL (reference sequence). J was trimmed by 2 bases and V by 4 bases; bases with no gene match: 8. This CDR3 has 17 residues. The chain's CDR3 is CASSPFRDRGPGNTIYF. The CDR3 region has the DNA TGTGCCAGCAGCCCGTTCCGGGACAGGGGCCCTGGAAACACCATATATTTT.

V usage is TRBV4-1 and J usage is TRBJ2-1, with 13 bases identical to TRBD2. Germline CDR1 MGHRA, CDR2 YSYEKL. Trimming at V came to 4 bases and at J to 7 bases, leaving 7 bases not matched to a gene. The CDR3 has 16 amino acids. The CDR3 sequence is CASSLGLAGVGNEQFF. CDR3 in DNA: TGCGCCAGCAGCCTCGGACTAGCGGGGGTGGGGAATGAGCAGTTCTTC.

This sequence joins TRBV25-1 and TRBJ1-6; unclear D gene. CDR3 size: 13 residues. The V gene's germline CDR1 is MGHDK and CDR2 SYGVNS. V lost 6 bases to trimming and J lost 7 bases, with 10 bases between them. CDR3 in amino acids: CASRVAGNSPLHF. The CDR3, as DNA: TGTGCCAGCAGGGTAGCGGGAAATTCACCCCTCCACTTT.

V and J are TRBV18 and TRBJ2-1, with D possibly matching TRBD2 (6 bases). The V gene lost 2 bases and the J gene lost 6 bases, with 8 bases spanning the gap. The germline gives CDR1 KGHSH, CDR2 LQKENI. The CDR3 loop spans 13 amino acids. As DNA, the CDR3 is TGTGCCAGCTCACCAAGGGGACTCAATGAGCAGTTCTTC. The encoded protein is CASSPRGLNEQFF. Complete variable domain (other parts from reference TRBV18 and TRBJ2-1): NAGVMQNPRHLVRRRGQEARLRCSPMKGHSHVYWYRQLPEEGLKFMVYLQKENIIDESGMPKERFSAEFPKEGPSILRIQQVVRGDSAAYFCASSPRGLNEQFFGPGTRLTVL.

The V gene is TRBV7-8, the J gene TRBJ1-6, with D perhaps matching TRBD1 (5 bases). Per germline, CDR1 SGHVS and CDR2 FQNEAQ. V was trimmed by 1 base and J by 1 base, leaving 8 bases between them. The CDR3 length is 16 residues. The CDR3 region is CASSLDQGSYNSPLHF. CDR3 in DNA: TGTGCCAGCAGCTTAGACCAGGGTTCCTATAATTCACCCCTCCACTTT. Supplemented by reference TRBV7-8 and TRBJ1-6, the full variable domain reads GAGVSQSPRYKVAKRGQDVALRCDPISGHVSLFWYQQALGQGPEFLTYFQNEAQLDKSGLPSDRFFAERPEGSVSTLKIQRTQQEDSAVYLCASSLDQGSYNSPLHFGNGTRLTVT.

The V call is TRBV9, the J call TRBJ1-5; D uncertain. The CDR3 is made up of 15 amino acids. Germline assignment: CDR1 SGDLS and CDR2 YYNGEE. V lost 0 bases and J 4 bases, leaving 11 bases between the germline ends. CDR3 region: CASSVGIGRNQPQHF. CDR3 DNA: TGTGCCAGCAGCGTAGGAATAGGGCGAAATCAGCCCCAGCATTTT.

The chain combines TRBV28 with TRBJ2-2; TRBD2 matches at 12 bases. CDR3 length: 14 residues. In germline, CDR1 is MDHEN, CDR2 SYDVKM. V shed 5 bases and J 6 bases; nucleotides not matched to a gene: 1. CDR3 loop: CASSGLAGPGELFF. The CDR3 DNA reads as TGTGCCAGCAGTGGACTAGCGGGGCCCGGGGAGCTGTTTTTT.

V and J are TRBV9 and TRBJ1-2, with D unresolved. V lost 4 bases and J lost 4, with 20 bases in between. CDR3 length equals 16 residues. CDR1 is SGDLS and CDR2 is YYNGEE in the germline V gene. The CDR3, as DNA: TGTGCCAGCAGCCCCTGGACTGTCCCTGGCGGCTATGGCTACACCTTC. The encoded protein is CASSPWTVPGGYGYTF.

This chain uses TRBV5-4 with TRBJ1-2; D perhaps matches TRBD1 (5 bases). Per germline, CDR1 SGHNT and CDR2 YYREEE (reference sequence). Trimming left V 4 bases short and J 7 bases short, with 11 bases between. The CDR3 contains 12 residues. This CDR3 reads CASSAAGPGYTF. Here the CDR3 DNA reads TGTGCCAGCAGCGCAGCAGGGCCTGGCTACACCTTC.

V gene TRBV6-1 combines with J gene TRBJ2-5, with D hard to call. With 2 bases removed from V and 4 bases from J, the gap between germline ends came to 20 bases. Germline CDR1 and CDR2: MNHNS and SASEGT. The CDR3 covers 17 residues. The DNA of the CDR3 is TGTGCCAGCAGTGAACCGCGATTCCCGGACCAAGGAGAGACCCAGTACTTC. Translating gives CASSEPRFPDQGETQYF.

This clone was recorded once. The rearrangement joins TRBV5-1 to TRBJ2-1; D is undetermined. The V gene lost 3 bases and the J gene lost 5 bases, with 9 bases spanning the gap. The CDR3 is made up of 13 amino acids. Per germline, CDR1 SGHRS and CDR2 YFSETQ. The CDR3 coding sequence is TGCGCCAGCAGCTCCCGACCGGACAATGAGCAGTTCTTC. This encodes CASSSRPDNEQFF.

The chain couples TRBV11-3 to TRBJ2-1; unclear D gene. Germline-derived CDR1 and CDR2 are SGHNT and YENEEA. The CDR3 consists of 15 residues. Deletions cut 5 bases from V and 2 bases from J, with 13 bases between. The CDR3 coding sequence is TGTGCCAGCAGCCGAAGTACTGGAGCCTACAATGAGCAGTTCTTC. Its protein product is CASSRSTGAYNEQFF.

The chain carries TRBV5-6 and TRBJ2-5; D may be TRBD1 (6 bases). This CDR3 has 15 amino acids. V lost 0 bases and J 5 bases, leaving 14 bases between the germline ends. Germline V gene sequence: CDR1 SGHDT, CDR2 YYEEEE. The CDR3 DNA sequence: TGTGCCAGCAGCTTGGTTACAGGGTCTTCGGAGACCCAGTACTTC. This codes for CASSLVTGSSETQYF.